Each of the 21 T cell receptor beta chains below was sequenced from the same sample in a study of neurological immune-mediated disorders. Via MiXCR, TCRdb re-called the 5' RACE reads, giving one row per CDR3 protein. The data hold 71,000 or so distinct CDR3 sequences, with 4% to 6% observed a single time. Input material: PBMCs. These receptors came from a woman aged 25-40 years with multiple sclerosis.

Turning to this clonotype: Since a much larger clone is just one base distant, this may be a read error. This sequence joins TRBV28 and TRBJ2-7, with D hard to call. The CDR3 has 12 residues. In germline, CDR1 is MDHEN, CDR2 SYDVKM. V lost 10 bases to trimming and J lost 7 bases, with 17 bases between them. The CDR3 bases are TGTGCCACCCAATTAGGGAAATTAGAGCAGTACTTC. Translated: CATQLGKLEQYF.

To note about this clonotype: This may arise from a read error, as a much more abundant clone is one base away. Given the absence of the conserved phenylalanine or tryptophan at the CDR3 end, a read error is likely. No DNA is shown, since the ends of the CDR3 on it are uncertain; the CDR3 is the one TCRdb lists. This sequence joins TRBV5-1 and TRBJ1-1; the table assigns TRBD1, which was not confirmed against the DNA. 14 amino acids form the CDR3, both terminal residues included. CDR1 SGHRS and CDR2 YFSETQ come from the germline V gene. The chain's CDR3 is CASSPTGVGETQMG.

Concerning this clonotype: Its ends do not fully match the called genes, so a read error is possible. This chain joins TRBV5-1 and TRBJ1-1; D gene unclear. There are 15 residues in the CDR3. Germline lookup yields CDR1 SGHRS and CDR2 YFSETQ. The CDR3 region is CVSSLRTGGDTEAFF. CDR3 DNA sequence: TGCGTCAGCAGCTTACGGACGGGTGGGGACACTGAAGCTTTCTTT.

At least ten counts were recorded for this clonotype. V is TRBV12-3 or TRBV12-4 and J is TRBJ2-5; 8 bases fit TRBD1. The CDR3 is made up of 14 amino acids. The junction had 7 bases not matched to a gene; V was cut back by 6 bases and J by 4 bases. The CDR3: CASRADRGSETQYF. The CDR3 nucleotides are TGTGCCAGCAGAGCTGACAGGGGTTCAGAGACCCAGTACTTC.

In this sample, this clonotype turned up many times. The rearrangement uses TRBV6-1 and TRBJ2-1, with 7 bases lining up with TRBD2. CDR1 is MNHNS, CDR2 SASEGT, per germline. The CDR3 has 14 residues. Germline trimming cut 4 bases from V and 4 bases from J; bases unmatched to any gene: 4. CDR3 bases: TGTGCCAGCAGTGGGGGGACTATTTACAATGAGCAGTTCTTC. It specifies CASSGGTIYNEQFF.

DNA of the CDR3: TGTGCCAGCAGCCAAGGACAGCAGAATCAGCCCCAGCATTTT. Its protein is CASSQGQQNQPQHF. The rearrangement links TRBV3-1 to TRBJ1-5; D perhaps matches TRBD1 (5 bases). CDR1 is LGHDT, CDR2 YNNKEL, per germline (reference sequence). Trimming pared 1 base from V and 4 bases from J, leaving 8 bases between. The CDR3 length is 14 residues.

Many counts were recorded for this clonotype. This sequence joins TRBV10-3 and TRBJ1-1; D gene ambiguous. This CDR3 is built from 13 residues. CDR1 is ENHRY and CDR2 is SYGVKD in the germline V gene. Between the trimmed V and J ends, which lost 10 bases and 5 bases, there was a span of 17 bases. In DNA, the CDR3 is TGTGCCACGAGTTCGACTGACCGTACTGAAGCTTTCTTT. Protein sequence: CATSSTDRTEAFF.

This clonotype was seen many times. This chain uses TRBV4-1 with TRBJ2-7, with 11 positions matching TRBD1. The V and J ends lost 3 bases and 3 bases, in that order; junction bases with no gene match: 1. Germline CDR1 is MGHRA and CDR2 is YSYEKL. The CDR3 is made up of 14 amino acids. The DNA for the CDR3 is TGCGCCAGCAGCCAGGACAGGGGGCTCTACGAGCAGTACTTC. It translates to CASSQDRGLYEQYF.

This clonotype was picked up many times. The chain links TRBV5-1 to TRBJ2-5, with D tentatively TRBD1 (6 bases). Trimming shortened V by 0 bases and J by 5 bases, and 14 bases separated the two germline ends. CDR1 is SGHRS and CDR2 is YFSETQ in the germline V gene. This CDR3 is 15 amino acids long. The CDR3 loop is CASSLAQGRVETQYF. The CDR3 nucleotides are TGCGCCAGCAGCTTGGCCCAGGGGAGAGTGGAGACCCAGTACTTC.

This clonotype was detected ten times or more. The V gene is TRBV7-9, the J gene TRBJ1-6; TRBD1 matches at 9 bases. The CDR3 spans 15 residues. J lost 7 bases, V lost 0 bases, and 1 base had no gene match. Germline V gene lookup returns CDR1 SEHNR and CDR2 FQNEAQ (reference sequence). This chain's CDR3 is CASSLAGTGNSPLHF. For the CDR3, the DNA is TGTGCCAGCAGCTTAGCAGGGACAGGGAATTCACCCCTCCACTTT.

The sample holds many counts of this clonotype. The chain has TRBV5-4 and TRBJ2-7; the match to TRBD1 covers 9 bases. There are 14 residues in the CDR3. With V trimmed by 3 bases and J by 6 bases, 7 bases remained unmatched. From germline, CDR1 is SGHNT and CDR2 YYREEE (reference sequence). CDR3 DNA sequence: TGTGCCAGCAGCTGGGGACAGGGATCTTTCGAGCAGTACTTC. It encodes CASSWGQGSFEQYF.

This clonotype was detected many times. The chain recombines TRBV20-1 with TRBJ2-2; D call uncertain. Trimming pared 0 bases from V and 6 bases from J, leaving 17 bases between. This CDR3 has 16 residues. The germline gives CDR1 DFQATT, CDR2 SNEGSKA (reference sequence). Written as DNA, the CDR3 is TGCAGTGCTAGAGATCCGGCAGGCTCTGAAGCCGGGGAGCTGTTTTTT. Translation: CSARDPAGSEAGELFF.

Many counts were recorded for this clonotype. The rearrangement uses TRBV20-1 and TRBJ1-5; 11 bases agree with TRBD1. The junction had 10 bases not matched to a gene; V was cut back by 5 bases and J by 7 bases. The CDR3 length is 15 residues. Germline lookup yields CDR1 DFQATT and CDR2 SNEGSKA (reference sequence). CDR3 in amino acids: CSASWTGTGGQPQHF. The CDR3 DNA follows: TGCAGTGCTTCTTGGACCGGGACAGGGGGGCAGCCCCAGCATTTT.

On this clonotype itself: Given a much more abundant clone one base away, this may be a read error. The chain joins TRBV12-3 or TRBV12-4 to TRBJ2-3; 11 bases line up with TRBD2. The CDR3 is 15 residues long. Germline trimming cut 6 bases from V and 1 base from J; bases unmatched to any gene: 3. The DNA of the CDR3 is TGTGCCAGCAGGGGTAGCGGGGGGGGCACAGATACGCAGTATTTT. Translated: CASRGSGGGTDTQYF.

The rearrangement links TRBV20-1 to TRBJ1-1; D ambiguous. This CDR3 contains 12 residues. Trimming removed 4 bases at V and 4 bases at J, with 10 bases between. From germline, CDR1 is DFQATT and CDR2 SNEGSKA (reference sequence). The chain's CDR3 is CSATSWVTEAFF. The CDR3, as DNA: TGCAGTGCTACCTCCTGGGTCACTGAAGCTTTCTTT.

This clonotype occurred many times. At one boundary the junction diverges from the germline segment, which might be a read error. CDR3 protein: CASSLDIRTGLTF. The CDR3 DNA follows: TGCGCCAGCAGCTTGGATATTCGTACAGGGCTGACCTTT. The chain links TRBV5-1 to TRBJ1-1; TRBD1 is a possible D gene (6 bases). Germline V gene data show CDR1 as SGHRS and CDR2 as YFSETQ. This CDR3 has 13 residues.

This clonotype was picked up many times. This chain links TRBV5-1 with TRBJ1-1, with D possibly TRBD1 on 5 matching bases. This CDR3 comprises 16 residues. Germline CDR1 and CDR2: SGHRS and YFSETQ. Deletions cut 4 bases from V and 1 base from J, with 17 bases between. CDR3 sequence (DNA): TGCGCCAGCAGCCCTGGACACGAACTAAAGAACACTGAAGCTTTCTTT. Amino acid sequence: CASSPGHELKNTEAFF. The full variable domain, in which reference TRBV5-1 and TRBJ1-1 provide the parts outside the CDR3, is KAGVTQTPRYLIKTRGQQVTLSCSPISGHRSVSWYQQTPGQGLQFLFEYFSETQRNKGNFPGRFSGRQFSNSRSEMNVSTLELGDSALYLCASSPGHELKNTEAFFGQGTRLTVV.

This clonotype has ten or more counts. The CDR3 region is CASSLVGGSVQETQYF. CDR3 DNA: TGTGCCAGCAGCTTAGTTGGCGGGAGTGTACAAGAGACCCAGTACTTC. The rearrangement links TRBV7-9 to TRBJ2-5, with 7 bases matching TRBD2. CDR1 and CDR2 (germline): SEHNR, FQNEAQ (reference sequence). V lost 1 base and J lost 2; bases outside the gene matches: 7. CDR3 size: 16 residues.

The CDR3 here is CATPLGSGQGYEQYV. The CDR3 DNA follows: TGTGCCACCCCATTAGGATCCGGACAAGGCTACGAGCAGTACGTC. The rearrangement uses TRBV24-1 and TRBJ2-7, with D possibly TRBD1 on 5 matching bases. V lost 9 bases, J lost 3 bases, and 20 bases lay in between. Germline CDR1 is KGHDR and CDR2 is SFDVKD. The CDR3 length is 15 residues.

This clonotype appeared many times. The chain combines TRBV20-1 with TRBJ2-7, with 13 bases matching TRBD2. With V trimmed by 5 bases and J by 5 bases, 0 bases remained unmatched. CDR1 DFQATT and CDR2 SNEGSKA come from the germline V gene (reference sequence). CDR3 length: 12 amino acids. The CDR3 here is CSAGTSGDEQYF. CDR3 coding DNA: TGCAGTGCTGGGACTAGCGGGGACGAGCAGTACTTC.

The sample holds a few counts of this clonotype. The CDR3 sequence is CASSQDSSGANVLTF. In DNA, the CDR3 is TGTGCCAGCAGCCAAGATAGCTCTGGGGCCAACGTCCTGACTTTC. The genes are TRBV3-1 and TRBJ2-6; D gene uncertain. In germline, CDR1 is LGHDT, CDR2 YNNKEL (reference sequence). This CDR3 region has 15 residues. V lost 0 bases, J lost 0 bases, and 3 bases lay in between. Supplemented by reference TRBV3-1 and TRBJ2-6, the full variable domain reads DTAVSQTPKYLVTQMGNDKSIKCEQNLGHDTMYWYKQDSKKFLKIMFSYNNKELIINETVPNRFSPKSPDKAHLNLHINSLELGDSAVYFCASSQDSSGANVLTFGAGSRLTVL.